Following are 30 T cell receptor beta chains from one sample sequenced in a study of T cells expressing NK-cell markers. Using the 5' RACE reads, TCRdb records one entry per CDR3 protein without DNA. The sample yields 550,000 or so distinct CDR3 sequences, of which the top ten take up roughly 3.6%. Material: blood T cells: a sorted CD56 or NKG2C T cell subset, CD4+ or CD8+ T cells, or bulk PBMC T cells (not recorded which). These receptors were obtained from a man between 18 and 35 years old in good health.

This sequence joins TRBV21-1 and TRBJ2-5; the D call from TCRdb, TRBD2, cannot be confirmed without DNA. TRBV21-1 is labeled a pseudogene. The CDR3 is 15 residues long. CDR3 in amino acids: CASSKLSGPRETQYF.

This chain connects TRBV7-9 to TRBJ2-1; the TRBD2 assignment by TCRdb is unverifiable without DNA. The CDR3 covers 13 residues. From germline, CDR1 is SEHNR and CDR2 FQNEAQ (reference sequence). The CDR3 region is CASFKGGLGEQFF.

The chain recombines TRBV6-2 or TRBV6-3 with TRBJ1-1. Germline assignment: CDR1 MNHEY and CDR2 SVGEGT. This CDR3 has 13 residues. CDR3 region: CASSPTFGTEAFF.

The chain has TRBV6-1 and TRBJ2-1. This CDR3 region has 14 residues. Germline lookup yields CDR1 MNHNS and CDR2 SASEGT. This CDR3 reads CASSDQSNGNEQFF.

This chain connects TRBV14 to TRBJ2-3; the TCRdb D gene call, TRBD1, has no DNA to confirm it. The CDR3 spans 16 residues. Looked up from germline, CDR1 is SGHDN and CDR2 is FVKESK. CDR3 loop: CASSQYLTGLTDTQYF.

The CDR3 region is CASSVGQGKYNEQFF. The V and J genes are TRBV9 and TRBJ2-1; TCRdb reports TRBD1, a call that lacks DNA to check it against. Germline lookup yields CDR1 SGDLS and CDR2 YYNGEE. The length of the CDR3 is 15 residues.

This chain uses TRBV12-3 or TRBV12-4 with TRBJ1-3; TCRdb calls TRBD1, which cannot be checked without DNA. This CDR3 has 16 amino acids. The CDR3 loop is CASSRPQGSSGNTIYF.

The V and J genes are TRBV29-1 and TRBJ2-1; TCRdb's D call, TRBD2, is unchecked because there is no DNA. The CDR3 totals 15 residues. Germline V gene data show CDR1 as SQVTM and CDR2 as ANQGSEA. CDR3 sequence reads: CSVEESSGVYNEQFF.

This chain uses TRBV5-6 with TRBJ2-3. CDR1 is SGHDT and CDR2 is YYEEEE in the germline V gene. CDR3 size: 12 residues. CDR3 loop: CASSPNPATQYF.

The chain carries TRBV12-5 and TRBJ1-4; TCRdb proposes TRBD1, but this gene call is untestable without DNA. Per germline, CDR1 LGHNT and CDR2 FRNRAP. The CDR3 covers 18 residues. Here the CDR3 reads CASGLVIRQDKVGEKLFF.

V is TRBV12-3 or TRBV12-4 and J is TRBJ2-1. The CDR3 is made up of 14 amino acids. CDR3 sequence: CASSLEWQNNEQFF.

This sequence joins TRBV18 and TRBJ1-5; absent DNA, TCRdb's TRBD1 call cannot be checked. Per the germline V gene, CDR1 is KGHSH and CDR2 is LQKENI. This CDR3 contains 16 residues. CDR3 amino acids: CASSPGAVKRSQPQHF.

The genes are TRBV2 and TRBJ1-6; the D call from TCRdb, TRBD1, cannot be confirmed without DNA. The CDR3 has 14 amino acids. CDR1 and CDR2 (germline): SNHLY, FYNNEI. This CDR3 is CASSLGQGVSPLHF.

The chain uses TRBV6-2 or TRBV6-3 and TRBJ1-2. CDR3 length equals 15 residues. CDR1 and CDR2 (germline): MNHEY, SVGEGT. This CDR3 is CASSPGLSFNYGYTF.

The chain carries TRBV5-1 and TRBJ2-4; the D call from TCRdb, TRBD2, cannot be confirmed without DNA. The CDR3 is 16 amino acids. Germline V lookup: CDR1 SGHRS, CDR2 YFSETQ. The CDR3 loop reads CASSHAQRDVENIQYF.

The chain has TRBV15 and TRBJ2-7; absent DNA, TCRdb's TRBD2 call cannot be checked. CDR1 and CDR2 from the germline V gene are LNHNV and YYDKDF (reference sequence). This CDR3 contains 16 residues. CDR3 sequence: CATSRAGLAGTYEQYF.

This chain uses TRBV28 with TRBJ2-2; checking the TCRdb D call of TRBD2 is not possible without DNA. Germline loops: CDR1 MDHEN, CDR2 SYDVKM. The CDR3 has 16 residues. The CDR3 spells CASSSSGRTRVGELFF. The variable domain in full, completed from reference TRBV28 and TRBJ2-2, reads DVKVTQSSRYLVKRTGEKVFLECVQDMDHENMFWYRQDPGLGLRLIYFSYDVKMKEKGDIPEGYSVSREKKERFSLILESASTNQTSMYLCASSSSGRTRVGELFFGEGSRLTVL.

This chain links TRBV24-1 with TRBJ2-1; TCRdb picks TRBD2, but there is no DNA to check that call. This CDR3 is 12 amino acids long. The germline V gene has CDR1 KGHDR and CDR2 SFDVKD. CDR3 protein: CATSEGDLGYFF.

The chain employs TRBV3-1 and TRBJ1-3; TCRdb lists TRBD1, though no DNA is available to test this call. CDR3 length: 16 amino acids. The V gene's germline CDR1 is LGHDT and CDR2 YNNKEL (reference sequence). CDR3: CASSQVHRATGNTIYF.

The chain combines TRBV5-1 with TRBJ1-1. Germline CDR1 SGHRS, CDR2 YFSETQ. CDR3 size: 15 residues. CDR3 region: CASSYQTGEGTEAFF.

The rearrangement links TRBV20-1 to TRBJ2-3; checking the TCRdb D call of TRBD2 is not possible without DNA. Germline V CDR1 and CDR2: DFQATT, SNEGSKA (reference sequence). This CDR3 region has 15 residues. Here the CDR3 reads CSAPDLLREADTQYF.

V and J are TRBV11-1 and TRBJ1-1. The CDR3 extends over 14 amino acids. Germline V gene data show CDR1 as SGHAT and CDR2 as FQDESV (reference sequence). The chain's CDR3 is CASSSDGMNTEAFF.

The CDR3 protein is CASSGGGMNTEAFF. This chain connects TRBV5-1 to TRBJ1-1; TCRdb names TRBD1, which stays unverified in the absence of DNA. The CDR3 sequence is 14 residues long. The germline gives CDR1 SGHRS, CDR2 YFSETQ.

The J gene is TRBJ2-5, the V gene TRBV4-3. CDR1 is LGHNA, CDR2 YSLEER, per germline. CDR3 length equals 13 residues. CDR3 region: CASSLRQAETQYF.

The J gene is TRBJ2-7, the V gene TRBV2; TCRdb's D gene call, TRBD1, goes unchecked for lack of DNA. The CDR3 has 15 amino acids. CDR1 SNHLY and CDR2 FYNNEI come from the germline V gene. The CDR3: CASSDYGTDSYEQYF. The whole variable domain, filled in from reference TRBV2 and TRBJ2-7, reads EPEVTQTPSHQVTQMGQEVILRCVPISNHLYFYWYRQILGQKVEFLVSFYNNEISEKSEIFDDQFSVERPDGSNFTLKIRSTKLEDSAMYFCASSDYGTDSYEQYFGPGTRLTVT.

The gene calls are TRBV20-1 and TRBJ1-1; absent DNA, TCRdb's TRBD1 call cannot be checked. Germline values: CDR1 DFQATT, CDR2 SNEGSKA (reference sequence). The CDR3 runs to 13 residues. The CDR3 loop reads CSARADDRAVTFF.

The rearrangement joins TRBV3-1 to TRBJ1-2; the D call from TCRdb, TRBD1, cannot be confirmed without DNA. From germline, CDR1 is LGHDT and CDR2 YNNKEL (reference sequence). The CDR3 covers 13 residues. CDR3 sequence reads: CASSQEGGGGYTF.

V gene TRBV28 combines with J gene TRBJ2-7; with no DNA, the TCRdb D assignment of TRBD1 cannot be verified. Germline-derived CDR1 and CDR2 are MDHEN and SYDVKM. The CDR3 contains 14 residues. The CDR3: CASSVKQGAREQYF.

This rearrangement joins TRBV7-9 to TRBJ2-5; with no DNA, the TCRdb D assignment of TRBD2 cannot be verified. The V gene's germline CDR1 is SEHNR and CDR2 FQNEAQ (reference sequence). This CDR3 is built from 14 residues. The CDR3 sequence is CASSRGLALETQYF. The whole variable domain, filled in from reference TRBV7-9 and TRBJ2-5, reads DTGVSQNPRHKITKRGQNVTFRCDPISEHNRLYWYRQTLGQGPEFLTYFQNEAQLEKSRLLSDRFSAERPKGSFSTLEIQRTEQGDSAMYLCASSRGLALETQYFGPGTRLLVL.

CDR3 amino acids: CSVRDSPYEQYF. The gene calls are TRBV29-1 and TRBJ2-7; TCRdb's D call of TRBD1 is untestable without DNA. CDR1 is SQVTM, CDR2 ANQGSEA, per germline. The CDR3 extends over 12 amino acids.